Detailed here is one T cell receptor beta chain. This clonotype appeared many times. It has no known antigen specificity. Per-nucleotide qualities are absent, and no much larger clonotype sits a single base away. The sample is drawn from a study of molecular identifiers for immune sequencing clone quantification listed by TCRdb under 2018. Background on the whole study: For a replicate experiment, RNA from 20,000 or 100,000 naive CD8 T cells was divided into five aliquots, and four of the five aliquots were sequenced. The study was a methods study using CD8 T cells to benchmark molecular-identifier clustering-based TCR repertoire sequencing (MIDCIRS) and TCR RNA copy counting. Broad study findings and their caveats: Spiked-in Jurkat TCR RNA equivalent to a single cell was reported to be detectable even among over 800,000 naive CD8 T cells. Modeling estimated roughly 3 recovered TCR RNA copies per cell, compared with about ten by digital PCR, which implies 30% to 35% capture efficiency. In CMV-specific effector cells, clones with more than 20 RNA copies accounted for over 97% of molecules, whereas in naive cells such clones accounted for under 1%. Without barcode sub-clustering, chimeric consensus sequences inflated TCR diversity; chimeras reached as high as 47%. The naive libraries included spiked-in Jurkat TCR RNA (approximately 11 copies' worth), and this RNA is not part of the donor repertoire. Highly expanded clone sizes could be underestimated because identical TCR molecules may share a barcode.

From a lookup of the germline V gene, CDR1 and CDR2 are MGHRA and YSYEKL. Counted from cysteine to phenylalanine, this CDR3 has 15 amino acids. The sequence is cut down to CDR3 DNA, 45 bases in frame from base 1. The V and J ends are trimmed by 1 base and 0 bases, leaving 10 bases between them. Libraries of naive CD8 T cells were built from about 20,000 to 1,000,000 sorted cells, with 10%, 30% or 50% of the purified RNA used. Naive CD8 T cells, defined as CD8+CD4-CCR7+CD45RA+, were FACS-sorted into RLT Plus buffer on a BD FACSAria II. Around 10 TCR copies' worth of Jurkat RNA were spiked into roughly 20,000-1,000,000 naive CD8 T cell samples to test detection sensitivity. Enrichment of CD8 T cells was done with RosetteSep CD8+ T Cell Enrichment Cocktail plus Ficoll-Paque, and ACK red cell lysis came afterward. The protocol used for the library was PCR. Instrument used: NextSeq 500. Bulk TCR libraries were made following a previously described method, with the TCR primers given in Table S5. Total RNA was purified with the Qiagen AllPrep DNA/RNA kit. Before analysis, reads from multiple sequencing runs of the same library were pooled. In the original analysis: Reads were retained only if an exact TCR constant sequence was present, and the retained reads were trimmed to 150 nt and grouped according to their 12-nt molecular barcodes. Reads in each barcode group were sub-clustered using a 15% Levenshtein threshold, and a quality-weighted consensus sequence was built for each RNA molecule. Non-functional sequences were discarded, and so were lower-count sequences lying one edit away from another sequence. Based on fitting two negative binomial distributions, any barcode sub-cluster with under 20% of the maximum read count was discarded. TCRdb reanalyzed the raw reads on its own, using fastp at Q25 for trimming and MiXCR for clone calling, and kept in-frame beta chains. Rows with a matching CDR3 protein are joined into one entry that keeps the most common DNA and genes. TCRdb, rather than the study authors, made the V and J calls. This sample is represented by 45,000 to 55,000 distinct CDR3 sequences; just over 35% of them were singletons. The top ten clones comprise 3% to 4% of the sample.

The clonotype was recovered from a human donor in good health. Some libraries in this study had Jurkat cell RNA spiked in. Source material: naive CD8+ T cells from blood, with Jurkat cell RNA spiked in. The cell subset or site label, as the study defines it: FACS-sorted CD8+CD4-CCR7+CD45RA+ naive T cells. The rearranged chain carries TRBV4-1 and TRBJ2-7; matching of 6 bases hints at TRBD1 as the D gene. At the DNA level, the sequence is TGCGCCAGCAGCCAAGCCGGGACAAGCTCCTACGAGCAGTACTTC. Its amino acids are CASSQAGTSSYEQYF.